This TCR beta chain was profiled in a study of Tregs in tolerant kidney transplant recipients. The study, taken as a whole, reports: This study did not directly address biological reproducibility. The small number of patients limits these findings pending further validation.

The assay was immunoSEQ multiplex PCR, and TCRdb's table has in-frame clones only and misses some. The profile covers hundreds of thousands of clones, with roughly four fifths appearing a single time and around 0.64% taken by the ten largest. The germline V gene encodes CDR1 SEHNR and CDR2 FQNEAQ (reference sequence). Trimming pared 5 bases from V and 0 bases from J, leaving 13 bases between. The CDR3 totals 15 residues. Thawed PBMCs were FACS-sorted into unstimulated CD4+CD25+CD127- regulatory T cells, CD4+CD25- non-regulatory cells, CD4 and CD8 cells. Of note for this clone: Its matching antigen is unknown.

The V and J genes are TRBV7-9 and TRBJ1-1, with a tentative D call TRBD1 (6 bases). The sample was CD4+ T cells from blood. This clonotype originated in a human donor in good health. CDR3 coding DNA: TGTGCCAGCAGCAGCGTGGGGGCCATGAACACTGAAGCTTTCTTT. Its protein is CASSSVGAMNTEAFF.